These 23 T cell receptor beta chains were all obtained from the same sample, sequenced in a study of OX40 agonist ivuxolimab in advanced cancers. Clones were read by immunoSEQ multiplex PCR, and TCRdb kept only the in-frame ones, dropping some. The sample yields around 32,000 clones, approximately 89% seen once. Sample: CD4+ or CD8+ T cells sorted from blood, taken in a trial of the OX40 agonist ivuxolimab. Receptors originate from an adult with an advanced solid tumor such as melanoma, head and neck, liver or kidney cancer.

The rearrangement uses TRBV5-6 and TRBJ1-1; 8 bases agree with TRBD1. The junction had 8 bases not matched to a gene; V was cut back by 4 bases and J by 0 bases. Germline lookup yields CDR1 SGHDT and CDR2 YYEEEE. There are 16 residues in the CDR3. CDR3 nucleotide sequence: TGTGCCAGCAGCCCCACAGGGGGTAGAATGAACACTGAAGCTTTCTTT. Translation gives CASSPTGGRMNTEAFF.

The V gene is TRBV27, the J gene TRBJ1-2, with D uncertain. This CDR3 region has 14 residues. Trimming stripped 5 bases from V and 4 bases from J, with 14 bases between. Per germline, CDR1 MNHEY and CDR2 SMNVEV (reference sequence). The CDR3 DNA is TGTGCCAGCAGTCCGTGGCGGGGAGGCTATGGCTACACCTTC. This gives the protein CASSPWRGGYGYTF.

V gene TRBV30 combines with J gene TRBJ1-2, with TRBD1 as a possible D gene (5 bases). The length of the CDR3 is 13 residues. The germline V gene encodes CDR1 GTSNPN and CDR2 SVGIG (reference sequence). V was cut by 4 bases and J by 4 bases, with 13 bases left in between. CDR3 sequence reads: CAWNEGPGYGYTF. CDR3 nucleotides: TGTGCCTGGAACGAGGGACCGGGCTATGGCTACACCTTC.

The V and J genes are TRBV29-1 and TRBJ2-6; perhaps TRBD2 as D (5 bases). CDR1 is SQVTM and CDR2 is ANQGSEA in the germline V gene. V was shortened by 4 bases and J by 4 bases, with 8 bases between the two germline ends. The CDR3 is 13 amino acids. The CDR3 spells CSVVEAGANVLTF. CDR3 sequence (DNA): TGCAGCGTTGTGGAGGCCGGGGCCAACGTCCTGACTTTC.

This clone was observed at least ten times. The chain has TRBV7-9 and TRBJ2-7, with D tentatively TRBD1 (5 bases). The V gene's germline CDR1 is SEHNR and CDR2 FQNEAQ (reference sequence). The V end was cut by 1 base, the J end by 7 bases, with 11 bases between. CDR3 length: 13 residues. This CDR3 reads CASSLGVQGEQYF. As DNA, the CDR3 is TGTGCCAGCAGCTTAGGGGTCCAGGGAGAGCAGTACTTC.

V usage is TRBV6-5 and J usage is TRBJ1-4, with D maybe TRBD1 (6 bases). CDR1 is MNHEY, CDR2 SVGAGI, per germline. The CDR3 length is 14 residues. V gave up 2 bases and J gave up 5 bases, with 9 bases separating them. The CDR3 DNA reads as TGTGCCAGCAGTTACGGGGGCCCGAATGAAAAACTGTTTTTT. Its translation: CASSYGGPNEKLFF.

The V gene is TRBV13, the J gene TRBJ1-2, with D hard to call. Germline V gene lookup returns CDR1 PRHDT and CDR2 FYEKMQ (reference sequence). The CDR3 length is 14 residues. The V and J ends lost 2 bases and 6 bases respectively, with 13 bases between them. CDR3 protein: CASSLLLRNDGYTF. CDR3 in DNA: TGTGCCAGCAGCTTACTTCTGCGGAACGATGGCTACACCTTC.

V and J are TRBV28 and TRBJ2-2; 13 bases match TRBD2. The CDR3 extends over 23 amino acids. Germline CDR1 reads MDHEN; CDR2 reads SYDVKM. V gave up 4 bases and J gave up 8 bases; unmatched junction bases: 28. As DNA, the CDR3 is TGTGCCAGCAGTTGGTTGGGCGGTACCCGGGACAGACTCGGACTAGCGGGAGAGGGGGAGCTGTTTTTT. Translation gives CASSWLGGTRDRLGLAGEGELFF. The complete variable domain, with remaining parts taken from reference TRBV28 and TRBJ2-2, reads DVKVTQSSRYLVKRTGEKVFLECVQDMDHENMFWYRQDPGLGLRLIYFSYDVKMKEKGDIPEGYSVSREKKERFSLILESASTNQTSMYLCASSWLGGTRDRLGLAGEGELFFGEGSRLTVL.

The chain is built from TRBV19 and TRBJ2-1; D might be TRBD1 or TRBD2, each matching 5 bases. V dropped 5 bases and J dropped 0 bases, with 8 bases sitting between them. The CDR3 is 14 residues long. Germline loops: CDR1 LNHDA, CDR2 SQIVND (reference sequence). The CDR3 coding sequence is TGTGCCAGTAGTTGGGACGCCTCCTACAATGAGCAGTTCTTC. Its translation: CASSWDASYNEQFF.

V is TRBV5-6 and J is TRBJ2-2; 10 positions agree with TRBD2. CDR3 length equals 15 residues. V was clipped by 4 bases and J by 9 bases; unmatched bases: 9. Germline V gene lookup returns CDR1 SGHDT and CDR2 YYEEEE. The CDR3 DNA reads TGTGCCAGCAGCGATCAACTAGCGGGGAAAAGGGAGCTGTTTTTT. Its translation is CASSDQLAGKRELFF.

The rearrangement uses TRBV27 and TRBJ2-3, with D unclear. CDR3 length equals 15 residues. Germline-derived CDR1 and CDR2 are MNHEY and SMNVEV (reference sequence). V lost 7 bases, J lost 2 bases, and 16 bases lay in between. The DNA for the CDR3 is TGTGCCAGCACCGCGACTGGCCCCCCCACAGATACGCAGTATTTT. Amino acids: CASTATGPPTDTQYF.

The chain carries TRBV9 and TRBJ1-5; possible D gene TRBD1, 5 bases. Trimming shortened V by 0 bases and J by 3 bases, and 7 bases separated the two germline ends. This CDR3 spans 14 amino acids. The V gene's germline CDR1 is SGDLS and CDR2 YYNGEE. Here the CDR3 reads CASSVGGDNQPQHF. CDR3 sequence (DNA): TGTGCCAGCAGCGTAGGAGGGGACAATCAGCCCCAGCATTTT. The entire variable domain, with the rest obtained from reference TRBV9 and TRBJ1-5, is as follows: DSGVTQTPKHLITATGQRVTLRCSPRSGDLSVYWYQQSLDQGLQFLIQYYNGEERAKGNILERFSAQQFPDLHSELNLSSLELGDSALYFCASSVGGDNQPQHFGDGTRLSIL.

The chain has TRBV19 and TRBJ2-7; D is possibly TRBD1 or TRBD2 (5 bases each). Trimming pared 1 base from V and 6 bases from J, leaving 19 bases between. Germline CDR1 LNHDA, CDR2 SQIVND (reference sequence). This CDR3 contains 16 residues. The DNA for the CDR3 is TGTGCCAGTAGTATAGTTCGGGACCCGATAGGGGTCGAGCAGTACTTC. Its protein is CASSIVRDPIGVEQYF.

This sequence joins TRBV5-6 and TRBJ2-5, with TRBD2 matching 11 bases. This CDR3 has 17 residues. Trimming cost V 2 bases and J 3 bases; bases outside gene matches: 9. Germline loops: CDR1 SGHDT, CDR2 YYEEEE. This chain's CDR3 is CASSFGLAGGPKETQYF. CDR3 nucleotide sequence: TGTGCCAGCAGCTTCGGCCTAGCGGGAGGCCCAAAAGAGACCCAGTACTTC. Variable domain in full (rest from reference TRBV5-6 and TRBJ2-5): DAGVTQSPTHLIKTRGQQVTLRCSPKSGHDTVSWYQQALGQGPQFIFQYYEEEERQRGNFPDRFSGHQFPNYSSELNVNALLLGDSALYLCASSFGLAGGPKETQYFGPGTRLLVL.

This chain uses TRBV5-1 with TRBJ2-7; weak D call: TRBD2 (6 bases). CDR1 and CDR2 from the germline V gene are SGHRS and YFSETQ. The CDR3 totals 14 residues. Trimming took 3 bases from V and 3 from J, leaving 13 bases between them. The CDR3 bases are TGCGCCAGCAGCTCCCTGCCGGAGGGCTACGAGCAGTACTTC. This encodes CASSSLPEGYEQYF. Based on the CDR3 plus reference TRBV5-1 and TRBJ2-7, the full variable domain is KAGVTQTPRYLIKTRGQQVTLSCSPISGHRSVSWYQQTPGQGLQFLFEYFSETQRNKGNFPGRFSGRQFSNSRSEMNVSTLELGDSALYLCASSSLPEGYEQYFGPGTRLTVT.

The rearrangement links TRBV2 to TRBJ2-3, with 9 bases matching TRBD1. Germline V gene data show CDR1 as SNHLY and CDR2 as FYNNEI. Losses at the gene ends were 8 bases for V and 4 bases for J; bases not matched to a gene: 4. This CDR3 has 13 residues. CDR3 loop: CASWDRVPDTQYF. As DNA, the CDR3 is TGTGCCAGCTGGGACAGGGTGCCAGATACGCAGTATTTT. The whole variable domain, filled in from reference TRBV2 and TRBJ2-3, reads EPEVTQTPSHQVTQMGQEVILRCVPISNHLYFYWYRQILGQKVEFLVSFYNNEISEKSEIFDDQFSVERPDGSNFTLKIRSTKLEDSAMYFCASWDRVPDTQYFGPGTRLTVL.

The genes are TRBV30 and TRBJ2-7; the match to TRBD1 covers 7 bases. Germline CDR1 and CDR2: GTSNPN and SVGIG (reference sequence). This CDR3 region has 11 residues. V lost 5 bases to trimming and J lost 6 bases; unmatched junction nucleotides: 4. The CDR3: CAWYRTGEQYF. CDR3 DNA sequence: TGTGCCTGGTACCGGACAGGCGAGCAGTACTTC. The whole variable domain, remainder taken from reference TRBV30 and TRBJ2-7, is SQTIHQWPATLVQPVGSPLSLECTVEGTSNPNLYWYRQAAGRGLQLLFYSVGIGQISSEVPQNLSASRPQDRQFILSSKKLLLSDSGFYLCAWYRTGEQYFGPGTRLTVT.

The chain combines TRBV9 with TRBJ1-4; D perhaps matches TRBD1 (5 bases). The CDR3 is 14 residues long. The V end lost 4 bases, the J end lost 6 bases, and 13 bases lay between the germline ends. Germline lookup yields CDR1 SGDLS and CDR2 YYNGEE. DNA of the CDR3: TGTGCCAGCAGCCACTTTGGGGGGGATGAAAAACTGTTTTTT. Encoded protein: CASSHFGGDEKLFF.

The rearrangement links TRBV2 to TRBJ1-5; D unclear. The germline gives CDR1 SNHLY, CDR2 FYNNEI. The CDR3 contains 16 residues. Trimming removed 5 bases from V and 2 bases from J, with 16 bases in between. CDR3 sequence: CASSFAGRQGNQPQHF. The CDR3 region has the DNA TGTGCCAGCAGTTTCGCTGGCAGGCAGGGCAATCAGCCCCAGCATTTT.

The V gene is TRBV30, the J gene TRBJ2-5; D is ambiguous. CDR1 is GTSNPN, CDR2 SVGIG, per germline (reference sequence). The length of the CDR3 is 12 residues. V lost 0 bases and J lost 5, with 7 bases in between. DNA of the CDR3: TGTGCCTGGAGTGTTTTGGGCGAGACCCAGTACTTC. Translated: CAWSVLGETQYF.

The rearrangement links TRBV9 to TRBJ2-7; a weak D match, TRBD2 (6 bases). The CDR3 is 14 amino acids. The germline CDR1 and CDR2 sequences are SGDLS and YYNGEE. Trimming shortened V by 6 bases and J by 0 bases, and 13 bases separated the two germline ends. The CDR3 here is CASTRGVSSYEQYF. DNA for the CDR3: TGTGCCAGCACTCGCGGGGTTAGCTCCTACGAGCAGTACTTC.

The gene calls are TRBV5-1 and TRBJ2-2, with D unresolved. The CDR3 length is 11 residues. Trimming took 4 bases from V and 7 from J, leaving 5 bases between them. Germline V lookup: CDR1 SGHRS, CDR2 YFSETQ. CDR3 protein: CASSPGGELFF. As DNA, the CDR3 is TGCGCCAGCAGCCCAGGCGGGGAGCTGTTTTTT.

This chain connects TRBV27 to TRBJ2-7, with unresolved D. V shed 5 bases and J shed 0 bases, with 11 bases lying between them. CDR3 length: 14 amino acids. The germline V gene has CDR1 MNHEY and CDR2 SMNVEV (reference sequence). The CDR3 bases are TGTGCCAGCAGTCCCATCGCAATCTCCTACGAGCAGTACTTC. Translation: CASSPIAISYEQYF.